The sequence of this TCR beta chain was determined in a study of early T cells in non-severe SARS-CoV-2 infection. Overall study context: Investigators sequenced bulk RNA drawn from unsorted whole blood, and chains remained unpaired.

TCRdb passed the 5' RACE reads through MiXCR, listing each CDR3 protein once. The table has about 50,000 distinct CDR3 sequences, less than 7.5% seen once. This clonotype turned up a few times. CDR1 and CDR2 from the germline V gene are MNHEY and SVGEGT. This CDR3 is built from 14 residues. The V gene lost 6 bases and the J gene lost 2 bases, with 12 bases spanning the gap. This sample comprised whole blood, obtained at baseline. This TCR was sampled from an adult who was a healthcare worker with PCR-confirmed SARS-CoV-2 infection or an uninfected control (not recorded which). This rearrangement joins TRBV6-2 or TRBV6-3 to TRBJ2-3; a possible D gene is TRBD1 (6 bases). CDR3 residues: CASSGTTPTDTQYF. CDR3 coding DNA: TGTGCCAGCAGCGGGACAACCCCCACAGATACGCAGTATTTT.